The rows below give T cell receptor beta chains drawn from one sample of a study of shared clonotypes between healthy human individuals. The repertoire was sequenced with immunoSEQ multiplex PCR; TCRdb's copy has only in-frame clones and lacks some. The data contain around 2.3 million clones, under 97% of them singletons. Material for sequencing was naive CD4+ T cells sorted from blood. These receptors were collected from a man between 18 and 35 years old in good health. CDR3s include the opening cysteine and the closing phenylalanine or tryptophan. The D gene is left open where the match is weak. For some rows the clone size is stated as once, few or many, or as a class when expanded; others skip it.

d_call j_call v_call clone_size cdr3_nt cdr3_aa
TRBD1 TRBJ1-6 TRBV7-6 NA TGTGCCAGCAGCCCGAGACAGGGTACGAATAATTCACCCCTCCACTTT CASSPRQGTNNSPLHF
NA TRBJ1-1 TRBV15 NA TGTGCCACCAGCAGAGGTTCGTCGGGGAATGAAGCTTTCTTT CATSRGSSGNEAFF
TRBD1 TRBJ1-5 TRBV30 NA TGTGCCTGGAGTTCTGGGACAGGGTTTCAGCCCCAGCATTTT CAWSSGTGFQPQHF
TRBD2 TRBJ2-3 TRBV5-4 once TGTGCGTGCCAGCGGGAGGGCCGTGGCACAGATACGCAGTATTTT CACQREGRGTDTQYF
TRBD2 TRBJ2-5 TRBV2 NA TGTGCCAGCAGACAGGGCGGGGGGGAGACCCAGTACTTC CASRQGGGETQYF
NA TRBJ2-3 TRBV6-1 NA TGTGCCAGCAGTGTTGGAGGGGCTGGCACAGATACGCAGTATTTT CASSVGGAGTDTQYF
TRBD1 TRBJ1-3 TRBV7-2 NA TGTGCCAGCAGCTTAGAGTCAGGGGGCGCGTACACCATATATTTT CASSLESGGAYTIYF
TRBD1 TRBJ2-7 TRBV18 NA TGTGCCAGCTCGGACCGGGACAGACCCTACGAGCAGTACTTC CASSDRDRPYEQYF
NA TRBJ2-2 TRBV5-4 NA TGTGCCAGCAGCTTGCTAATCACCGGGGAGCTGTTTTTT CASSLLITGELFF
NA TRBJ2-4 TRBV18 NA TGTGCCAGCTCACCACCGGGGGCAGAACGGGCTCGTAAAAACATTCAGTACTTC CASSPPGAERARKNIQYF
NA TRBJ1-3 TRBV6-6 NA TGTGCCAGCAGTTACCCGGACTCTGACTCTGGAAACACCATATATTTT CASSYPDSDSGNTIYF
TRBD1 TRBJ2-1 TRBV5-1 NA TGCGCCAGCAGCGTGGACAGGGGCTCGTCCTACAATGAGCAGTTCTTC CASSVDRGSSYNEQFF
TRBD1 TRBJ2-3 TRBV18 NA TGTGCCAGCTCACCACTCCCGGGACAGGGGGCAACAGATACGCAGTATTTT CASSPLPGQGATDTQYF
TRBD2 TRBJ2-5 TRBV28 NA TGTGCCAGCAGTCGTCCGGGGGAGGGCCCGGAGACCCAGTACTTC CASSRPGEGPETQYF
NA TRBJ2-3 TRBV30 once TGTGCCTGGACCCCTGCGACAGATACGCAGTATTTT CAWTPATDTQYF
TRBD1 TRBJ2-5 TRBV4-1 NA TGCGCCAGCAGCCAGCCGGGACAGCAAGAGACCCAGTACTTC CASSQPGQQETQYF
TRBD2 TRBJ2-5 TRBV4-2 NA TGTGCCAGCAGCCGCTCTAGCGGGAGGGGTGAGACCCAGTACTTC CASSRSSGRGETQYF
TRBD1 TRBJ1-3 TRBV7-9 NA TGTGCCAGCAGCTTTCCCCTGGGACAGGGTGGAAACACCATATATTTT CASSFPLGQGGNTIYF
TRBD1 TRBJ1-3 TRBV18 once TGTGCCAGCTCACCCCGGGACAGGGGGACTGGAAACACCATATATTTT CASSPRDRGTGNTIYF
NA TRBJ1-1 TRBV9 NA TGTGCCAGCAGCATAGCGGGGGCCGGCACTGAAGCTTTCTTT CASSIAGAGTEAFF
NA TRBJ1-4 TRBV5-6 NA TGTGCCAGCAGCATGGGACGGAACGAAAAACTGTTTTTT CASSMGRNEKLFF
TRBD1 TRBJ1-1 TRBV7-2 NA TGTGCCAGCAGCCCCCGACAGGGAACGAATCTTTTAGCTTTCTTT CASSPRQGTNLLAFF
NA TRBJ2-6 TRBV6-1 NA TGTGCCAGCAGTGTTCGACAGGCTGGGGCCAACGTCCTGACTTTC CASSVRQAGANVLTF
NA TRBJ2-3 TRBV6-1 NA TGTGCCAGCGCTACTTGGGCAGATACGCAGTATTTT CASATWADTQYF
NA TRBJ2-7 TRBV5-1 NA TGCGCCAGCAGCTTGAGTGGGGGCAAGCCCGTTTACGAGCAGTACTTC CASSLSGGKPVYEQYF
TRBD2 TRBJ2-5 TRBV6-5 NA TGTGCCAGCAGCCTTGAACTAGCGGGAGTGGAGACCCAGTACTTC CASSLELAGVETQYF
NA TRBJ1-5 TRBV28 NA TGTGCCAGCAGCATGGGAGGGGGTAACAATCAGCCCCAGCATTTT CASSMGGGNNQPQHF
NA TRBJ1-3 TRBV27 NA TGTGCCAGCAGCCAGGACATCTCTGGAAACACCATATATTTT CASSQDISGNTIYF
NA TRBJ2-7 TRBV6-1 NA TGTGCCAGCAGTAGTTCTACCTACGAGCAGTACTTC CASSSSTYEQYF
NA TRBJ1-2 TRBV6-5 NA TGTGCCAGCAGTTACTCGACCGGGGGTAACTATGGCTACACCTTC CASSYSTGGNYGYTF
TRBD1 TRBJ1-2 TRBV10-3 NA TGTGCCAGCTGGGGGACAGGGGCGGGATATGGCTACACCTTC CASWGTGAGYGYTF
NA TRBJ2-2 TRBV30 NA TGTGCCTGGAGTTTGGTAGGAAATGGCGGGGAGCTGTTTTTT CAWSLVGNGGELFF
NA TRBJ2-7 TRBV10-1 NA TGCGCCGGAAAAGGGGTCCACGAGCAGTACTTC CAGKGVHEQYF
NA TRBJ2-1 TRBV11-2 few TGTGCCAGCAGCTTAAAGGGCGATGAGCAGTTCTTC CASSLKGDEQFF
TRBD2 TRBJ2-3 TRBV7-6 NA TGTGCCAGCAGCTTGGGCGGGAGGCCAGATACGCAGTATTTT CASSLGGRPDTQYF
NA TRBJ2-3 TRBV11-2 NA TGTGCCAGCAGCTCCCAGGGACAAGGTCGCACAGATACGCAGTATTTT CASSSQGQGRTDTQYF
TRBD1 TRBJ1-2 TRBV28 NA TGTGCCAGCAGCCTTCAGACAGGGGCGAATGGCTACACCTTC CASSLQTGANGYTF
NA TRBJ1-1 TRBV14 NA TGTGCCAGCAGCCAAGATCGGTTCCAGGGTGGGAACACTGAAGCTTTCTTT CASSQDRFQGGNTEAFF
NA TRBJ2-5 TRBV20-1 NA TGCAGTCAGGGGTCCCAAGAGACCCAGTACTTC CSQGSQETQYF
NA TRBJ1-1 TRBV7-8 NA TGTGCCAGCAGAATAGGGACTGAAGCTTTCTTT CASRIGTEAFF
NA TRBJ1-5 TRBV7-9 NA TGTGCCAGCAGCCTCACCCCGGGAGGGGCGGAAAACAATCAGCCCCAGCATTTT CASSLTPGGAENNQPQHF